These 29 T cell receptor beta chains came from one sample sequenced in a study of regulatory T cells in long-lasting Graves disease. Time point reported: newly diagnosed GD, antithyroid drugs for less than 3 months. Extracted RNA from PBMCs served as the source of the TCR library. Through Arm-PCR of CDR3 regions and iRepertoire HTBI primers, TCR beta libraries were built. TCRdb recomputed calls from the multiplex PCR reads with MiXCR, one row per CDR3 protein. The sample shows hundreds of thousands of distinct CDR3 sequences, approximately 15% of them seen only once. This sample was shared with a second study, whose subject was T cells in Graves' hyperthyroidism and ophthalmopathy.

Sample: peripheral blood mononuclear cells (PBMCs), taken at new diagnosis, from a patient treated with antithyroid drugs. These receptors were taken from a woman aged 25 to 39 with Graves disease.

Ten or more counts support this clonotype. J is TRBJ1-5 and V is TRBV30, with 8 bases identical to TRBD1. Trimming cost V 2 bases and J 7 bases; bases outside gene matches: 13. This CDR3 is 16 amino acids long. Germline V gene data show CDR1 as GTSNPN and CDR2 as SVGIG (reference sequence). The CDR3 loop is CAWSRTDRGVTQPQHF. As DNA, the CDR3 is TGTGCCTGGAGTCGGACAGACAGGGGAGTAACACAGCCCCAGCATTTT.

This clonotype was seen more than once but under ten times. The chain links TRBV6-1 to TRBJ2-7, with 7 bases matching TRBD2. The CDR3 has 14 amino acids. The ends lost 8 bases at V and 6 bases at J; junction bases unmatched: 13. Germline V gives CDR1 MNHNS, CDR2 SASEGT. The CDR3 DNA follows: TGTGCCAGCCGGGAGGATGGCGTTGGGCGCGAGCAGTACTTC. It yields the protein CASREDGVGREQYF.

This sequence joins TRBV27 and TRBJ2-3; a weak D match, TRBD1 (5 bases). Trimming left V 6 bases short and J 2 bases short, with 9 bases between. Germline values: CDR1 MNHEY, CDR2 SMNVEV (reference sequence). The CDR3 loop spans 13 amino acids. CDR3 protein: CASRLGVTDTQYF. The CDR3, as DNA: TGTGCCAGCAGGTTAGGGGTCACAGATACGCAGTATTTT.

Many counts were recorded for this clonotype. The V and J genes are TRBV27 and TRBJ2-2, with 7 bases aligning to TRBD2. J was trimmed by 13 bases and V by 4 bases; bases with no gene match: 12. CDR3 length: 14 amino acids. The germline CDR1 and CDR2 sequences are MNHEY and SMNVEV (reference sequence). The CDR3 DNA is TGTGCCAGCAGTTGGAGCGGGGCCAACGTCGGGCTGTTTTTT. Translated: CASSWSGANVGLFF.

This clonotype was seen at least ten times. The chain has TRBV2 and TRBJ2-2, with 14 nucleotides matching TRBD2. Germline assignment: CDR1 SNHLY and CDR2 FYNNEI. The V segment lost 8 bases and the J segment 5 bases; nucleotides outside the gene matches: 4. The CDR3 sequence is 15 residues long. The CDR3 DNA sequence: TGTGCCAGCGGTTGGACTAGCGGGAGGACCGGGGAGCTGTTTTTT. This codes for CASGWTSGRTGELFF.

The J gene is TRBJ2-6, the V gene TRBV5-1; perhaps TRBD1 as D (5 bases). Germline lookup yields CDR1 SGHRS and CDR2 YFSETQ. V was shortened by 0 bases and J by 0 bases, with 7 bases between the two germline ends. The CDR3 is 16 residues long. The CDR3 sequence is CASSLADSSGANVLTF. The CDR3, as DNA: TGCGCCAGCAGCTTGGCCGACAGCTCTGGGGCCAACGTCCTGACTTTC.

This clonotype has just a few counts. The gene calls are TRBV24-1 and TRBJ2-2; the D gene could be TRBD1 or TRBD2 (5 bases each). Trimming left V 5 bases short and J 4 bases short, with 13 bases between. This CDR3 has 15 amino acids. Per the germline V gene, CDR1 is KGHDR and CDR2 is SFDVKD. CDR3 coding DNA: TGTGCCACCAGTGTAGGTGGGGCGGGCACCGGGGAGCTGTTTTTT. Protein product: CATSVGGAGTGELFF.

In this sample, this clonotype turned up a few times. This rearrangement joins TRBV6-1 to TRBJ2-7, with D hard to call. Trimming left V 4 bases short and J 7 bases short, with 8 bases between. The CDR3 totals 11 residues. Germline loops: CDR1 MNHNS, CDR2 SASEGT. The CDR3 here is CASSVMGEQYF. The DNA for the CDR3 is TGTGCCAGCAGTGTTATGGGTGAGCAGTACTTC.

The chain couples TRBV29-1 to TRBJ2-2; D is perhaps TRBD2 (7 bases). Germline V gene lookup returns CDR1 SQVTM and CDR2 ANQGSEA. This CDR3 comprises 17 residues. V lost 6 bases and J 5 bases, leaving 25 bases between the germline ends. CDR3 sequence: CSVAKGGAGVWTGELFF. The CDR3 coding sequence is TGCAGCGTGGCAAAAGGGGGGGCGGGAGTATGGACCGGGGAGCTGTTTTTT.

CDR3 nucleotide sequence: TGCAGTGCGATTCAACAGACGCCGTACGAGCAGTACTTC. This sequence encodes CSAIQQTPYEQYF. The rearrangement links TRBV20-1 to TRBJ2-7; D is uncertain. V dropped 6 bases and J dropped 4 bases, with 16 bases sitting between them. The CDR3 loop spans 13 amino acids. Germline assignment: CDR1 DFQATT and CDR2 SNEGSKA (reference sequence).

This clonotype was counted ten times or more. The rearrangement joins TRBV28 to TRBJ2-7; 8 positions agree with TRBD1. Trimming took 2 bases from V and 3 from J; bases not matched to a gene: 6. The CDR3 spans 15 residues. The germline V gene has CDR1 MDHEN and CDR2 SYDVKM. DNA of the CDR3: TGTGCCAGCAGTTTAGCGGGACAGGACCTCTACGAGCAGTACTTC. Its translation: CASSLAGQDLYEQYF.

A note on this clonotype: This clone may be a read error of a much larger clone one base away. V and J are TRBV11-2 and TRBJ2-1; TRBD2 agrees at 9 bases. The CDR3 has 19 residues. With V trimmed by 1 base and J by 7 bases, 17 bases remained unmatched. The germline V gene encodes CDR1 SGHAT and CDR2 FQNNGV. This chain's CDR3 is CASSLAGLWREGRGNEQFF. CDR3 sequence (DNA): TGTGCCAGCAGCTTAGCTGGATTGTGGCGGGAGGGCAGGGGGAATGAGCAGTTCTTC.

This clonotype has at least ten counts. This chain links TRBV12-3 or TRBV12-4 with TRBJ1-1, with D perhaps TRBD1 (5 bases). The length of the CDR3 is 13 residues. V gave up 2 bases and J gave up 4 bases, with 8 bases separating them. The CDR3 nucleotides are TGTGCCAGCAGTTTAACCAGGGCCACTGAAGCTTTCTTT. The encoded protein is CASSLTRATEAFF.

Remarks on this clonotype: This may be a read error: a much more frequent sequence differs by one nucleotide. The V call is TRBV12-3 or TRBV12-4, the J call TRBJ1-5, with D maybe TRBD1 (6 bases). V lost 6 bases and J 6 bases, leaving 12 bases between the germline ends. This CDR3 comprises 13 residues. The CDR3 DNA is TGTGCCAGCAGCATTACAGGGCGTCAGCCCCAGCATTTT. Encoded protein: CASSITGRQPQHF.

The table lists this clonotype with many counts. This chain joins TRBV24-1 and TRBJ2-1; 9 nucleotides line up with TRBD2. Germline values: CDR1 KGHDR, CDR2 SFDVKD. The V and J ends lost 4 bases and 7 bases, in that order; junction bases with no gene match: 25. The CDR3 is 21 amino acids. CDR3 bases: TGTGCCACCAGTGAGCCGAGGGGGGCTAGCGGGGAGCATTTCGTCTTTAATGAGCAGTTCTTC. It encodes CATSEPRGASGEHFVFNEQFF.

Many counts were recorded for this clonotype. The rearrangement links TRBV28 to TRBJ1-4; the match to TRBD1 covers 7 bases. The CDR3 has 14 amino acids. Trimming cost V 6 bases and J 4 bases; bases outside gene matches: 5. Germline V gives CDR1 MDHEN, CDR2 SYDVKM. CDR3 sequence reads: CASSRRDSNEKLFF. CDR3 nucleotide sequence: TGTGCCAGCAGCCGCCGGGACAGTAATGAAAAACTGTTTTTT.

This clonotype was found a few times. CDR3 in DNA: TGTGCCAGCAGCTTACTTGACAGCCCCGACTATGGCTACACCTTC. This gives the protein CASSLLDSPDYGYTF. This chain joins TRBV11-2 and TRBJ1-2; D may be TRBD1 (5 bases). The CDR3 has 15 residues. Trimming took off 2 bases at V and 3 bases at J, with 13 bases between the two ends. Germline CDR1 SGHAT, CDR2 FQNNGV.

The chain links TRBV5-1 to TRBJ1-5, with a possible D match to TRBD1 (5 bases). Germline V gives CDR1 SGHRS, CDR2 YFSETQ. The V and J ends lost 4 bases and 7 bases respectively, with 24 bases between them. The CDR3 is 17 residues long. CDR3 nucleotides: TGCGCCAGCAGCCCCTTTGGGAGTTGGGGGGACGACCAGCCCCAGCATTTT. Translating gives CASSPFGSWGDDQPQHF. Looking up the rest from reference TRBV5-1 and TRBJ1-5 gives the full variable domain: KAGVTQTPRYLIKTRGQQVTLSCSPISGHRSVSWYQQTPGQGLQFLFEYFSETQRNKGNFPGRFSGRQFSNSRSEMNVSTLELGDSALYLCASSPFGSWGDDQPQHFGDGTRLSIL.

The table lists this clonotype with many counts. This chain connects TRBV7-9 to TRBJ2-2; D is perhaps TRBD1 (5 bases). The CDR3 is 14 residues long. The germline V and J ends were trimmed by 9 bases and 9 bases, with 20 bases remaining between them. Per the germline V gene, CDR1 is SEHNR and CDR2 is FQNEAQ (reference sequence). The CDR3 DNA sequence: TGTGCCAGTCTATGGGCAGGGTCAAGCAGGGAGCTGTTTTTT. This sequence encodes CASLWAGSSRELFF.

This clonotype was seen many times. V is TRBV11-2 and J is TRBJ2-3, with D hard to call. The CDR3 runs to 16 residues. The V end was cut by 5 bases, the J end by 1 base, with 16 bases between. Germline V CDR1 and CDR2: SGHAT, FQNNGV. The CDR3: CASSQLHVYGTDTQYF. CDR3 nucleotide sequence: TGTGCCAGCAGCCAACTCCATGTGTATGGCACAGATACGCAGTATTTT.

This clonotype occurred many times. This chain connects TRBV28 to TRBJ1-5; 8 bases line up with TRBD1. The germline gives CDR1 MDHEN, CDR2 SYDVKM. There are 15 residues in the CDR3. The V and J ends lost 5 bases and 3 bases, in that order; junction bases with no gene match: 6. CDR3 amino acids: CASSLGQGTNQPQHF. CDR3 nucleotide sequence: TGTGCCAGCAGTCTCGGACAGGGTACCAATCAGCCCCAGCATTTT.

This clonotype was seen only a few times. The CDR3 spells CASSHPGTGTYEQYF. CDR3 nucleotide sequence: TGTGCCAGCAGCCATCCAGGGACAGGGACCTACGAGCAGTACTTC. The V gene is TRBV5-4, the J gene TRBJ2-7; the match to TRBD1 covers 9 bases. The CDR3 loop spans 15 amino acids. CDR1 is SGHNT and CDR2 is YYREEE in the germline V gene (reference sequence). V trimming: 4 bases; J trimming: 2 bases; junction bases outside the gene matches: 7.

This chain joins TRBV30 and TRBJ2-1; TRBD1 might be the D (5 bases). Per the germline V gene, CDR1 is GTSNPN and CDR2 is SVGIG (reference sequence). The ends were cut back, 5 bases at V and 9 bases at J, with 17 bases in the middle. There are 13 residues in the CDR3. The CDR3 protein is CAWGHLTWGEQFF. CDR3 coding DNA: TGTGCCTGGGGACATTTAACCTGGGGTGAGCAGTTCTTC.

This clonotype appeared many times. The rearrangement links TRBV5-1 to TRBJ2-7; D is undetermined. This CDR3 comprises 15 residues. The V and J ends lost 0 bases and 2 bases respectively, with 12 bases between them. CDR1 and CDR2 from the germline V gene are SGHRS and YFSETQ. CDR3 in DNA: TGCGCCAGCAGCTTGGGCGCCACCAACGCCTACGAGCAGTACTTC. Its protein product is CASSLGATNAYEQYF.

The chain employs TRBV9 and TRBJ1-6; D is undetermined. Between the trimmed V and J ends, which lost 0 bases and 0 bases, there was a span of 7 bases. Germline CDR1 is SGDLS and CDR2 is YYNGEE. CDR3 length equals 16 residues. In DNA form, the CDR3 reads TGTGCCAGCAGCGTAGAAGGGAGCTCCTATAATTCACCCCTCCACTTT. Translation: CASSVEGSSYNSPLHF.

This clonotype was found many times. The chain carries TRBV6-1 and TRBJ2-3; D remains ambiguous. Trimming removed 1 base from V and 0 bases from J, with 11 bases in between. CDR3 size: 16 residues. Per germline, CDR1 MNHNS and CDR2 SASEGT. The CDR3 region is CASSEGLPTSTDTQYF. The CDR3 DNA is TGTGCCAGCAGTGAAGGACTGCCTACTAGCACAGATACGCAGTATTTT.

This clonotype turned up a few times. V and J are TRBV4-1 and TRBJ1-1, with 8 nucleotides matching TRBD1. Germline V gene sequence: CDR1 MGHRA, CDR2 YSYEKL. The CDR3 consists of 14 residues. V gave up 3 bases and J gave up 8 bases; unmatched junction bases: 8. CDR3 DNA: TGCGCCAGCAGCCAGGGGGACAGGACTCAGGAAGCTTTCTTT. It yields the protein CASSQGDRTQEAFF.

V is TRBV7-2 and J is TRBJ2-7; D is undetermined. Trimming shortened V by 6 bases and J by 3 bases, and 18 bases separated the two germline ends. Germline V gives CDR1 SGHTA, CDR2 FQGNSA. CDR3 length: 15 amino acids. The CDR3 DNA is TGTGCCAGCAGTGGACCTCTATCTCAAGACTACGAGCAGTACTTC. It is translated as CASSGPLSQDYEQYF. The entire variable domain, with the rest obtained from reference TRBV7-2 and TRBJ2-7, is as follows: GAGVSQSPSNKVTEKGKDVELRCDPISGHTALYWYRQSLGQGLEFLIYFQGNSAPDKSGLPSDRFSAERTGGSVSTLTIQRTQQEDSAVYLCASSGPLSQDYEQYFGPGTRLTVT.

With respect to this clonotype: A far larger clone is only one base removed, so a read error is likely. The rearrangement joins TRBV6-9 to TRBJ1-1; no firm D call. This CDR3 has 17 amino acids. CDR1 is MNHGY, CDR2 SVAAGI, per germline. The ends were cut back, 3 bases at V and 4 bases at J, with 21 bases in the middle. The CDR3 is CASSYSKGAALSTEAFF. The CDR3 nucleotides read TGTGCCAGCAGTTACTCAAAGGGAGCGGCCTTGAGCACTGAAGCTTTCTTT.